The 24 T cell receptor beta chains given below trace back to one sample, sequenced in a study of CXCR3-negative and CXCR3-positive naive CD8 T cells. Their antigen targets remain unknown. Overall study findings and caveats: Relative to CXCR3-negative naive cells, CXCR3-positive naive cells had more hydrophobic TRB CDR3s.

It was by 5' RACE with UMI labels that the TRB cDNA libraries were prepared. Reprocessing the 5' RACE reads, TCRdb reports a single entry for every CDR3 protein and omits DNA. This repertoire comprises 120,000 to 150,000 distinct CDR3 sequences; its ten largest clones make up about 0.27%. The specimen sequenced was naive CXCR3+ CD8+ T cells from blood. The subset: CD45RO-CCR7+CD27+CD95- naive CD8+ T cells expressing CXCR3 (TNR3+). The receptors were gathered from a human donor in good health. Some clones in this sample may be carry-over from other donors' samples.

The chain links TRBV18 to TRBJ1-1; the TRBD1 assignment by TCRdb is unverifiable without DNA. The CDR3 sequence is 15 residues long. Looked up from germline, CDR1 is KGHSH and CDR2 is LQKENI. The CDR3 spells CASSPRGTGETEAFF.

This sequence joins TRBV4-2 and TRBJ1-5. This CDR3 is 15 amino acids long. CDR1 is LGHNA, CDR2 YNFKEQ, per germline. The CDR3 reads CASGPSGNSNQPQHF.

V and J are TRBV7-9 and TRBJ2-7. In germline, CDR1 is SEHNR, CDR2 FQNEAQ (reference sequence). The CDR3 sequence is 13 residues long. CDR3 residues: CASSRGSSYEQYF.

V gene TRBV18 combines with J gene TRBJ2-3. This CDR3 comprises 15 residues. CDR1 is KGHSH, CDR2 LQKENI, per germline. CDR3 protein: CASSVTDWSTDTQYF.

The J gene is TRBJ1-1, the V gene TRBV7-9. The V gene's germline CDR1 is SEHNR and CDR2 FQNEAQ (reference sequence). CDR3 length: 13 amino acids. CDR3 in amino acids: CASSCGEWTEAFF.

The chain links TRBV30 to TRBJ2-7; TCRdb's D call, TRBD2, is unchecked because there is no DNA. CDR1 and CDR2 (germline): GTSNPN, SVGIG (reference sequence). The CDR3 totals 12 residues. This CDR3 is CALWTDPYEQYF.

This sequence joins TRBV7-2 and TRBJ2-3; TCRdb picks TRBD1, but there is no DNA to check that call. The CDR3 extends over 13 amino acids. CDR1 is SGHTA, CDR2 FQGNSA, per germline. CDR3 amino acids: CASTGGSTDTQYF. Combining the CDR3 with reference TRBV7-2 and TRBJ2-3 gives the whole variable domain GAGVSQSPSNKVTEKGKDVELRCDPISGHTALYWYRQSLGQGLEFLIYFQGNSAPDKSGLPSDRFSAERTGGSVSTLTIQRTQQEDSAVYLCASTGGSTDTQYFGPGTRLTVL.

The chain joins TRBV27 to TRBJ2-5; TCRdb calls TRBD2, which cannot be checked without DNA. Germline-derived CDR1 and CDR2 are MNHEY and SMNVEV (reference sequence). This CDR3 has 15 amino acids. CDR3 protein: CASSGSGLVGETQYF.

This CDR3 is CSVEDLAYEQYF. The V call is TRBV29-1, the J call TRBJ2-7. This CDR3 comprises 12 residues. Germline CDR1 and CDR2: SQVTM and ANQGSEA.

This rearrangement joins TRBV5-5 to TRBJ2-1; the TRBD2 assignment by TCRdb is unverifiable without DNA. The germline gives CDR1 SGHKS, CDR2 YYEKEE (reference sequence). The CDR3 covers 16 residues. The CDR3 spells CASSVLAGGYPNEQFF.

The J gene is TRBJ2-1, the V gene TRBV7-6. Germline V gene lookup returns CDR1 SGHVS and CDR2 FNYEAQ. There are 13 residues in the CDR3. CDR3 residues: CASSLERDDEQFF. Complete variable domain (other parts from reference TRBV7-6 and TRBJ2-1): GAGVSQSPRYKVTKRGQDVALRCDPISGHVSLYWYRQALGQGPEFLTYFNYEAQQDKSGLPNDRFSAERPEGSISTLTIQRTEQRDSAMYRCASSLERDDEQFFGPGTRLTVL.

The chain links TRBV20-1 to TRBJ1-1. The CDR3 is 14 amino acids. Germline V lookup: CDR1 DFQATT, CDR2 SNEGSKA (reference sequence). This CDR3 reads CSAASIGLNTEAFF.

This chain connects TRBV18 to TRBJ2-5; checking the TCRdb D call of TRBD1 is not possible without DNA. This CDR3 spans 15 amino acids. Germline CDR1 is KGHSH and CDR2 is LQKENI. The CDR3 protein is CASSPLRGSQETQYF.

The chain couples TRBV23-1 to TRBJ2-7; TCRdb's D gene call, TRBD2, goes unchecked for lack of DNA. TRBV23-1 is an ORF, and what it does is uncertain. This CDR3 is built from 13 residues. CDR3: CATGRGIGYEQYF.

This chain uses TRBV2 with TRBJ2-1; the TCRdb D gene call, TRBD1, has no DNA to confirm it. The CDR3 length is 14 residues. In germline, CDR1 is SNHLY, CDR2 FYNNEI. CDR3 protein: CASLGTWGLHEQFF.

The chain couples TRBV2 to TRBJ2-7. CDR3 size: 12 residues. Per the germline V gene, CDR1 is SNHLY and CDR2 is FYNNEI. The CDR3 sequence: CASADFPYEQYF.

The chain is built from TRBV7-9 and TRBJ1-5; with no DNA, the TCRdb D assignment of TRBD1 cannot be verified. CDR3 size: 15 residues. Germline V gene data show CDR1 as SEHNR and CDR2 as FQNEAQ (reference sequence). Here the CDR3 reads CASSSPGDSFQPQHF.

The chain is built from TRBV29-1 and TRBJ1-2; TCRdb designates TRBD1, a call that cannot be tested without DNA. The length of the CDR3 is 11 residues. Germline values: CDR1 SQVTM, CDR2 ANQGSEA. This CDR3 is CSVVSGFGYTF.

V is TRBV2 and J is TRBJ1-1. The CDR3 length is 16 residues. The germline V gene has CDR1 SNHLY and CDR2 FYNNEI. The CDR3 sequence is CASSEVDAGRDTEAFF.

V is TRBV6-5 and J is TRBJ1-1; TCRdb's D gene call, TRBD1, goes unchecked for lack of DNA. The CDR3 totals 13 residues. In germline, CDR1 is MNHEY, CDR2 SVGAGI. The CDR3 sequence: CASSSGVWTEAFF.

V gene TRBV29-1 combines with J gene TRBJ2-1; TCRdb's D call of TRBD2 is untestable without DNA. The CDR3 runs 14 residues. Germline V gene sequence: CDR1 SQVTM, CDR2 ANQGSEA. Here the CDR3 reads CSAEGQRDHNEQFF.

CDR3 loop: CSVEGGDGSYEQYF. This chain uses TRBV29-1 with TRBJ2-7; TCRdb's D call, TRBD1, is unchecked because there is no DNA. The CDR3 covers 14 residues. Germline CDR1 SQVTM, CDR2 ANQGSEA.

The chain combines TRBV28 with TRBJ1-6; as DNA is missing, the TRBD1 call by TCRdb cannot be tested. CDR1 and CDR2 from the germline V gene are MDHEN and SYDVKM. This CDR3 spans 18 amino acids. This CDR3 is CASRPGTWEVSYNSPLHF.

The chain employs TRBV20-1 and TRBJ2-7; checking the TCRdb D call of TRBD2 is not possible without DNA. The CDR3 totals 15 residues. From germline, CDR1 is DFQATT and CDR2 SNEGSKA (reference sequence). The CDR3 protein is CSASALAGGPYEQYF.